This T cell receptor (beta chain) was observed in a study of blood T cell repertoires in COVID-19. Per the germline V gene, CDR1 is KGHSH and CDR2 is LQKENI. The CDR3 is 14 residues long. Trimming stripped 3 bases from V and 1 base from J, with 7 bases between. Assay used: immunoSEQ multiplex PCR; TCRdb lists only in-frame clones, some missing. The sample holds hundreds of thousands of clones; more than 85% are singletons and the top ten take 6.5% to 9.5%. Specimen: PBMCs or T cells enriched from blood (not recorded which). The receptor's source is a woman aged 60-70 years who had recovered from COVID-19. The chain links TRBV18 to TRBJ1-3, with D hard to call. The CDR3 DNA sequence: TGTGCCAGCTCACCGGGGAGGTCTGGAAACACCATATATTTT. Its translation is CASSPGRSGNTIYF.